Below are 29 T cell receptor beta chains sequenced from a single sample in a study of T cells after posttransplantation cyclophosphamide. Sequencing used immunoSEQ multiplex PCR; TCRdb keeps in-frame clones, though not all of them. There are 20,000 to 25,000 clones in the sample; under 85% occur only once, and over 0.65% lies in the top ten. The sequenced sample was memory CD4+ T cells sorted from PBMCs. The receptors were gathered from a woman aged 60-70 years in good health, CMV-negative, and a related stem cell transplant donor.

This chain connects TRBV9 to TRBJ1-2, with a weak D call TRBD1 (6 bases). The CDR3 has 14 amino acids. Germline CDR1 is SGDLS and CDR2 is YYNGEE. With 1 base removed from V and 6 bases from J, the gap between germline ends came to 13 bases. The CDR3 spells CASSVSGTNDGYTF. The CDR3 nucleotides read TGTGCCAGCAGCGTAAGTGGGACAAACGATGGCTACACCTTC.

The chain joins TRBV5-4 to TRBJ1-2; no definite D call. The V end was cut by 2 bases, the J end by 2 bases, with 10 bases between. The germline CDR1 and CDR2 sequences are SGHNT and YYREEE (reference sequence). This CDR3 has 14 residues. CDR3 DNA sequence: TGTGCCAGCAGCTTAAATTCGGAGAACTATGGCTACACCTTC. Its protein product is CASSLNSENYGYTF. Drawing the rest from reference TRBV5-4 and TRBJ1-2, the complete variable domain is ETGVTQSPTHLIKTRGQQVTLRCSSQSGHNTVSWYQQALGQGPQFIFQYYREEENGRGNFPPRFSGLQFPNYSSELNVNALELDDSALYLCASSLNSENYGYTFGSGTRLTVV.

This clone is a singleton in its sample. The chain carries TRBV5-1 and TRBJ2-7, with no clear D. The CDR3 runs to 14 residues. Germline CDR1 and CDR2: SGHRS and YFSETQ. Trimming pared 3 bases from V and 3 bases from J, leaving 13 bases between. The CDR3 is CASSSLSGGYEQYF. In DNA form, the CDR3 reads TGCGCCAGCAGCTCCCTGTCGGGTGGCTACGAGCAGTACTTC. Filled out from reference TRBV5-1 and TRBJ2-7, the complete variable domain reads KAGVTQTPRYLIKTRGQQVTLSCSPISGHRSVSWYQQTPGQGLQFLFEYFSETQRNKGNFPGRFSGRQFSNSRSEMNVSTLELGDSALYLCASSSLSGGYEQYFGPGTRLTVT.

The CDR3 here is CASTVGLAQETQYF. CDR3 DNA sequence: TGTGCCAGCACCGTGGGACTAGCGCAAGAGACCCAGTACTTC. The chain joins TRBV28 to TRBJ2-5; 10 bases match TRBD2. J gave up 2 bases and V 7 bases, and 4 bases lay outside the gene matches. The CDR3 consists of 14 residues. CDR1 and CDR2 (germline): MDHEN, SYDVKM.

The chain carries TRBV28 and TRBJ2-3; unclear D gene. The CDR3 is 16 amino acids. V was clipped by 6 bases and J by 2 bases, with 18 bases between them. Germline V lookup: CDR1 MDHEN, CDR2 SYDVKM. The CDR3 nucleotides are TGTGCCAGCAGCATTAGACTTCGGAAATACACAGATACGCAGTATTTT. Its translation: CASSIRLRKYTDTQYF.

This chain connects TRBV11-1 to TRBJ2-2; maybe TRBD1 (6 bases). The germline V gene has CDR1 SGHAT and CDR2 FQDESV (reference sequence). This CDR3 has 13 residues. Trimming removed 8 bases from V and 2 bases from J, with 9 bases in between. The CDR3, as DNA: TGTGCCAGCTTACAGGGAAACACCGGGGAGCTGTTTTTT. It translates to CASLQGNTGELFF.

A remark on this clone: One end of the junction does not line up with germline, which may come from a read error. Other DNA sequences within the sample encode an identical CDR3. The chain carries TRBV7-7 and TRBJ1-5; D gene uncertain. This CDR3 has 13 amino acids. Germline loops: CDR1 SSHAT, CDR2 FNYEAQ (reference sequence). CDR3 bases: TGTGCTAGCAGCTTATCTCTCAATCAGCCCCAGCATTTT. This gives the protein CASSLSLNQPQHF.

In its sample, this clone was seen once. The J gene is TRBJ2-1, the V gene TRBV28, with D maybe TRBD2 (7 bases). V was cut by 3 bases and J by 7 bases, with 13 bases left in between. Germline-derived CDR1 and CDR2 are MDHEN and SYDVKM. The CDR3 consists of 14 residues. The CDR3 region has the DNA TGTGCCAGCAGTTTCGCGGGGGCTAGAAATGAGCAGTTCTTC. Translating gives CASSFAGARNEQFF.

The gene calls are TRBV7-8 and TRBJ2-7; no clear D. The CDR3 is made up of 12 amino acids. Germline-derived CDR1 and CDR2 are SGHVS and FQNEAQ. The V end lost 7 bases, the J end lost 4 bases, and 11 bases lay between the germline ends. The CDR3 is CASTLYPYEQYF. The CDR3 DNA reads TGTGCCAGCACCCTATATCCATACGAGCAGTACTTC.

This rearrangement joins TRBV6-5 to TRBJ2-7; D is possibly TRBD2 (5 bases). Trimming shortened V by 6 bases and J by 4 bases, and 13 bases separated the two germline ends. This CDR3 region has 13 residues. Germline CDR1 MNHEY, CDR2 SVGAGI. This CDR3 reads CASRSWRAYEQYF. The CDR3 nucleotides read TGTGCCAGCAGGTCCTGGCGGGCTTACGAGCAGTACTTC.

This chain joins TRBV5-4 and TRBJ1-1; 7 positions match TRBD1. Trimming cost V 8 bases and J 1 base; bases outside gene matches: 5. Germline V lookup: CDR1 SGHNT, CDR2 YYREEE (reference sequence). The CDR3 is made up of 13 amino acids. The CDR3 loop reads CASLEGANTEAFF. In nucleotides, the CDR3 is TGTGCCAGTTTGGAGGGGGCGAACACTGAAGCTTTCTTT. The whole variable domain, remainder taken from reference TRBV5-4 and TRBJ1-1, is ETGVTQSPTHLIKTRGQQVTLRCSSQSGHNTVSWYQQALGQGPQFIFQYYREEENGRGNFPPRFSGLQFPNYSSELNVNALELDDSALYLCASLEGANTEAFFGQGTRLTVV.

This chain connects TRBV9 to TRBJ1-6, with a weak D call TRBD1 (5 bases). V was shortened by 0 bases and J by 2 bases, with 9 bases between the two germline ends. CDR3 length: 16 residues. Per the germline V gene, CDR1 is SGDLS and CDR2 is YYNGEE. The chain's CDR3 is CASSVDQGAYNSPLHF. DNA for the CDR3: TGTGCCAGCAGCGTAGATCAAGGGGCCTATAATTCACCCCTCCACTTT.

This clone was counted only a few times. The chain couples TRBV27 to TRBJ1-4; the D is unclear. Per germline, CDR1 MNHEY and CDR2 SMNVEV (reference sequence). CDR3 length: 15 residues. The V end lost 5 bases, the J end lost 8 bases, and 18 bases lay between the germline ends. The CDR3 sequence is CASSPEGRADEKLFF. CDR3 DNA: TGTGCCAGCAGTCCGGAAGGGAGGGCTGACGAAAAACTGTTTTTT.

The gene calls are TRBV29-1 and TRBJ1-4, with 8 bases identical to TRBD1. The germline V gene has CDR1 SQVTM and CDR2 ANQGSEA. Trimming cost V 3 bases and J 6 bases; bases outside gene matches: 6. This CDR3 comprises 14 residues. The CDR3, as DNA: TGCAGCGTTGATTCAGGGGGCGGGGATGAAAAACTGTTTTTT. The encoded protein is CSVDSGGGDEKLFF.

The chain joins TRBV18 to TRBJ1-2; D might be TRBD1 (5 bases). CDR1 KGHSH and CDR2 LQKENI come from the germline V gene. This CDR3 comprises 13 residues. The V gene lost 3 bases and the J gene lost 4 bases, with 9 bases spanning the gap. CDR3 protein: CASSPDTVYGYTF. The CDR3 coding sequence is TGTGCCAGCTCACCGGACACGGTCTATGGCTACACCTTC.

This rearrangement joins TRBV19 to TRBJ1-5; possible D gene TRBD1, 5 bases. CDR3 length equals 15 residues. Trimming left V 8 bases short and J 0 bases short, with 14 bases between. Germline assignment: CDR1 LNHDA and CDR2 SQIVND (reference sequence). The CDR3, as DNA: TGTGCCAGTGGGGGGGGTGTCGGTAGCAATCAGCCCCAGCATTTT. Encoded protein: CASGGGVGSNQPQHF.

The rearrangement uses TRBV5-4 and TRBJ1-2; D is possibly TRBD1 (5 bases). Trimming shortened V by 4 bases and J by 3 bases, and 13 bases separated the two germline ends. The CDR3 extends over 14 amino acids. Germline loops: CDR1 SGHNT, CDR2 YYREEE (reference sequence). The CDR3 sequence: CASSRQGNDYGYTF. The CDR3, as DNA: TGTGCCAGCAGCCGCCAGGGAAATGACTATGGCTACACCTTC.

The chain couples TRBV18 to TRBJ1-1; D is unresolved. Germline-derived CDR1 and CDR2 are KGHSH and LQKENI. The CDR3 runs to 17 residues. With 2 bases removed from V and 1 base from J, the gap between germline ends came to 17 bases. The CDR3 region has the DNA TGTGCCAGCTCACCAAATTTCGGACTTAGATCGAACACTGAAGCTTTCTTT. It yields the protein CASSPNFGLRSNTEAFF.

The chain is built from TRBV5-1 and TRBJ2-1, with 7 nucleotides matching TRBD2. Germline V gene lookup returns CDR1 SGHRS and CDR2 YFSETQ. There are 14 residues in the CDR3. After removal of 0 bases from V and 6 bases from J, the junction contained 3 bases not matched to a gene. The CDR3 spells CASSLGWGGNEQFF. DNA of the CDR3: TGCGCCAGCAGCTTGGGGTGGGGGGGCAATGAGCAGTTCTTC. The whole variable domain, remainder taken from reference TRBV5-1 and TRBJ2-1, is KAGVTQTPRYLIKTRGQQVTLSCSPISGHRSVSWYQQTPGQGLQFLFEYFSETQRNKGNFPGRFSGRQFSNSRSEMNVSTLELGDSALYLCASSLGWGGNEQFFGPGTRLTVL.

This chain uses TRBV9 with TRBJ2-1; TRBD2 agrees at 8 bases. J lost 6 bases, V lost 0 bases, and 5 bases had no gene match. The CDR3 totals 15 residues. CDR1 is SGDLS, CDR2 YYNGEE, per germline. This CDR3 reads CASSVELAVFNEQFF. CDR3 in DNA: TGTGCCAGCAGCGTAGAACTAGCGGTCTTCAATGAGCAGTTCTTC.

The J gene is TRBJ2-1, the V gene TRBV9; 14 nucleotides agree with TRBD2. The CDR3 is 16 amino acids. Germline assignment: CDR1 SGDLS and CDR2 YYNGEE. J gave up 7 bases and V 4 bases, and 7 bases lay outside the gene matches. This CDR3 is CASSPVGTSGRNEQFF. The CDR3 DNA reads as TGTGCCAGCAGCCCCGTGGGGACTAGCGGGAGAAATGAGCAGTTCTTC.

CDR3 in amino acids: CASRPSAGGYEQYF. Here the CDR3 DNA reads TGTGCCAGCAGACCCTCTGCGGGGGGCTACGAGCAGTACTTC. V is TRBV11-2 and J is TRBJ2-7; 8 positions match TRBD2. In germline, CDR1 is SGHAT, CDR2 FQNNGV. This CDR3 comprises 14 residues. Germline trimming cut 6 bases from V and 3 bases from J; bases unmatched to any gene: 7.

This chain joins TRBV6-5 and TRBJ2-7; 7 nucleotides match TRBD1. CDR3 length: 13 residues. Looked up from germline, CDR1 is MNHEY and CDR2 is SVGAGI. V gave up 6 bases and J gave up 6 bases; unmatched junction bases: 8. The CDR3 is CASSRSQGREQYF. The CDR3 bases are TGTGCCAGCAGCCGATCACAGGGGCGCGAGCAGTACTTC.

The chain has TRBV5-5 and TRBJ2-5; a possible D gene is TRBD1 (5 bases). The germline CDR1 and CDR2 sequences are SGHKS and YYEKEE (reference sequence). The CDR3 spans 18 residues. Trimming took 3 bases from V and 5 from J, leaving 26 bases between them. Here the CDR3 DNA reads TGTGCCAGCAGCTATCGTTTAGGCCAGGGTACTAACAGTGAGACCCAGTACTTC. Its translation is CASSYRLGQGTNSETQYF.

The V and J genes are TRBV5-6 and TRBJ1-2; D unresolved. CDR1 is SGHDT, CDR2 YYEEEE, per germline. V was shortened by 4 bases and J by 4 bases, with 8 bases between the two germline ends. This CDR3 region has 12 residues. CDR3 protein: CASSLASYGYTF. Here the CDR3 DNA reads TGTGCCAGCAGCCTTGCGAGCTATGGCTACACCTTC.

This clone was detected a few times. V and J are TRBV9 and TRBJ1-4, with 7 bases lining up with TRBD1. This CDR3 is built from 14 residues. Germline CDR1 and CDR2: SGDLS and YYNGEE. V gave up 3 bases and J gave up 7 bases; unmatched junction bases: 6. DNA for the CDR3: TGTGCCAGCAGCGCCAAGTCAGGGGGTGAAAAACTGTTTTTT. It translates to CASSAKSGGEKLFF.

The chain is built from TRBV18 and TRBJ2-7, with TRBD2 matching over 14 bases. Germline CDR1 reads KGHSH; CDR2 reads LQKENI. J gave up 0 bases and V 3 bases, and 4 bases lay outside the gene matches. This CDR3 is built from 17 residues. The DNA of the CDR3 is TGTGCCAGCTCACCCCTAGGGACTAGCGGGAGCTCCTACGAGCAGTACTTC. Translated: CASSPLGTSGSSYEQYF. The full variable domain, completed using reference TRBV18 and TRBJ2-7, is NAGVMQNPRHLVRRRGQEARLRCSPMKGHSHVYWYRQLPEEGLKFMVYLQKENIIDESGMPKERFSAEFPKEGPSILRIQQVVRGDSAAYFCASSPLGTSGSSYEQYFGPGTRLTVT.

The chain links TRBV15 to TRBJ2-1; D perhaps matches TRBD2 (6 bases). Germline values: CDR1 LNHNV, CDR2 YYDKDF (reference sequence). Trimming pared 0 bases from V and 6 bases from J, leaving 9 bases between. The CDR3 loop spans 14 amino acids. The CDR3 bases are TGTGCCACCAGCAGAGAGGGAGGCGTCAATGAGCAGTTCTTC. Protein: CATSREGGVNEQFF.

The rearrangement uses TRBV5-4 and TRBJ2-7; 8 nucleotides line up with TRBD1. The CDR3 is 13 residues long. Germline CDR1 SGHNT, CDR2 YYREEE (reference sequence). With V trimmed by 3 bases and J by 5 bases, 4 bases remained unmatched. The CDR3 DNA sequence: TGTGCCAGCAGCTATGGACAGGGCAACGAGCAGTACTTC. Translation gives CASSYGQGNEQYF. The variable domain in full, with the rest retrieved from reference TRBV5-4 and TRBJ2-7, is ETGVTQSPTHLIKTRGQQVTLRCSSQSGHNTVSWYQQALGQGPQFIFQYYREEENGRGNFPPRFSGLQFPNYSSELNVNALELDDSALYLCASSYGQGNEQYFGPGTRLTVT.